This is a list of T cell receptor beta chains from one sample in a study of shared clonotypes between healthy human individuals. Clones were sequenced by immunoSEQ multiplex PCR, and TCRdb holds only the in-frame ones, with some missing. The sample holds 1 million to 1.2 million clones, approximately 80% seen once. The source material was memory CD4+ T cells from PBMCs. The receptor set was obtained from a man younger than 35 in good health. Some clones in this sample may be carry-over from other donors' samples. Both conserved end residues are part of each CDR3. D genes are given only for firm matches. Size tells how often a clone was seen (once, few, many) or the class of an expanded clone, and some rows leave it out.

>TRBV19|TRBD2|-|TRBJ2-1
CASSLGGSSYNEQFF
TGTGCCAGTAGCTTGGGCGGGAGTTCCTACAATGAGCAGTTCTTC
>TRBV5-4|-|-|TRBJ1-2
CASSLVAGADGYTF
TGTGCCAGCAGCTTGGTGGCAGGGGCGGATGGCTACACCTTC
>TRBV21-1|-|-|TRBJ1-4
CASSKRRRSREKLFF
TGTGCCAGCAGCAAAAGGCGGCGAAGTAGAGAAAAACTGTTTTTT
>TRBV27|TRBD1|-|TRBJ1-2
CASSLSTGARYGYTF
TGTGCCAGCAGTTTATCGACAGGGGCGCGCTATGGCTACACCTTC
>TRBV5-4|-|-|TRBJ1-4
CASSFDAEKLFF
TGTGCCAGCAGCTTCGACGCGGAAAAACTGTTTTTT
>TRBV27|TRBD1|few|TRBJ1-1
CASSPAARGYTEAFF
TGTGCCAGCAGTCCCGCCGCCAGGGGGTACACTGAAGCTTTCTTT
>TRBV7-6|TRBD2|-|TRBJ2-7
CASSLGPSGSSYEQYF
TGTGCCAGCAGCTTAGGCCCTAGCGGGTCCTCCTACGAGCAGTACTTC
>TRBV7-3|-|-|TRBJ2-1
CASSEGTSYNEQFF
TGTGCCAGCAGCGAGGGTACATCGTACAATGAGCAGTTCTTC
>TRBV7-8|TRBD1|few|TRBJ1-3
CASSLDRAGNTIYF
TGTGCCAGCAGCCTAGACAGGGCTGGAAACACCATATATTTT
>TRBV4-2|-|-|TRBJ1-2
CASSQAGGSYTF
TGTGCCAGCAGCCAAGCGGGGGGTAGCTACACCTTC
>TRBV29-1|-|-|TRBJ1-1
CSVAPSGKGDTEAFF
TGCAGCGTTGCCCCCTCCGGGAAAGGAGACACTGAAGCTTTCTTT
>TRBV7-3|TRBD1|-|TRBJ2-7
CASSPGPLGTDYEQYF
TGTGCCAGCAGCCCCGGTCCCTTGGGGACAGATTACGAGCAGTACTTC
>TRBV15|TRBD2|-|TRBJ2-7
CATSQERGLAGEGEQYF
TGTGCCACCAGCCAAGAGAGGGGACTAGCGGGAGAGGGCGAGCAGTACTTC
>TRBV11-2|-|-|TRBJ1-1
CASSLVRDRGRAFF
TGTGCCAGCAGCTTAGTGAGGGACCGAGGGCGAGCTTTCTTT
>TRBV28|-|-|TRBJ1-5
CASSLLYQPQHF
TGTGCCAGCAGTTTACTCTATCAGCCCCAGCATTTT
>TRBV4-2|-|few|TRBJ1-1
CASSQESVGEAFF
TGTGCCAGCAGCCAAGAGAGTGTCGGTGAAGCTTTCTTT
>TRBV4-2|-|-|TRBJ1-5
CASSQEGAGNQPQHF
TGTGCCAGCAGCCAAGAGGGGGCCGGGAATCAGCCCCAGCATTTT
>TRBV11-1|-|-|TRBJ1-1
CASSLARGPTEAFF
TGTGCCAGCAGCTTAGCTCGGGGTCCCACTGAAGCTTTCTTT
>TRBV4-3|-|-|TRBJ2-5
CASSQIRGGGGARETQYF
TGCGCCAGCAGCCAAATCCGAGGCGGTGGGGGTGCAAGAGAGACCCAGTACTTC
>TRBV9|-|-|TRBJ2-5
CASSVPNAGPETQYF
TGTGCCAGCAGCGTACCTAATGCAGGGCCCGAGACCCAGTACTTC
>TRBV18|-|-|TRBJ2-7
CASSPDIGGGTYEQYF
TGTGCCAGCTCACCGGACATAGGGGGTGGGACCTACGAGCAGTACTTC
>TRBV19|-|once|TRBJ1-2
CASSPITGSYGYTF
TGTGCCAGTAGCCCAATTACAGGGTCCTATGGCTACACCTTC
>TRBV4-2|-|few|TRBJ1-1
CASSQERGRTEAFF
TGTGCCAGCAGCCAAGAAAGGGGGAGGACTGAAGCTTTCTTT
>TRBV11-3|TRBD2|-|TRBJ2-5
CASSLSSGSKTQYF
TGTGCCAGCAGCTTGTCTAGCGGGAGTAAGACCCAGTACTTC
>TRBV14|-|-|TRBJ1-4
CASSQGVGPNEKLFF
TGTGCCAGCAGCCAAGGTGTCGGTCCCAACGAAAAACTGTTTTTT
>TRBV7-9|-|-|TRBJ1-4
CASSLRLDTHEKLFF
TGTGCCAGCAGCTTACGGCTGGACACCCATGAAAAACTGTTTTTT
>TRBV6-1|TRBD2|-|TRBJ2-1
CASSVTSVGFF
TGTGCCAGCAGTGTGACTAGCGTGGGGTTCTTC
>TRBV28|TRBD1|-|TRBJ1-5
CASTPGTGEGQPQHF
TGTGCCAGCACCCCCGGGACAGGGGAGGGTCAGCCCCAGCATTTT
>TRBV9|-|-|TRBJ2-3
CASSVADHTDTQYF
TGTGCCAGCAGCGTAGCGGATCACACAGATACGCAGTATTTT
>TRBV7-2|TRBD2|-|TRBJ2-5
CASSLARSGTETQYF
TGTGCCAGCAGCTTAGCGCGGAGCGGGACAGAGACCCAGTACTTC
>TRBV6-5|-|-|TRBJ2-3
CASSYSGGRADTQYF
TGTGCCAGCAGTTACTCGGGGGGGCGAGCAGATACGCAGTATTTT
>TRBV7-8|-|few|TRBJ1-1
CASSLGGRREAFF
TGTGCCAGCAGCTTAGGAGGACGCCGTGAAGCTTTCTTT
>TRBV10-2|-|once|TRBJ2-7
CAARRAPTGSYEQYF
TGCGCCGCCCGTAGGGCCCCCACGGGCTCCTACGAGCAGTACTTC
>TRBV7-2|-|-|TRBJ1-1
CASSSVDTEAFF
TGTGCCAGCAGCTCTGTCGACACTGAAGCTTTCTTT
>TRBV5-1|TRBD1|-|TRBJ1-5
CASSTGQGSNQPQHF
TGCGCCAGCAGCACGGGACAGGGTAGCAATCAGCCCCAGCATTTT
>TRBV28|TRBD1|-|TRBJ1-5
CASWNLADRGGNQPQHF
TGTGCCAGCTGGAATCTCGCGGACAGGGGCGGCAATCAGCCCCAGCATTTT
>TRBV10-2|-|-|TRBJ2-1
CASSAGPSSYNEQFF
TGCGCCAGCAGTGCGGGACCCAGCTCCTACAATGAGCAGTTCTTC
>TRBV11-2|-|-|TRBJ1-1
CASSLYSQGSLEAFF
TGTGCCAGCAGCTTATATTCCCAGGGCTCCTTGGAAGCTTTCTTT
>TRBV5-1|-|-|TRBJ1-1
CASSFSLRQATNTEAFF
TGCGCCAGCAGCTTTTCCCTTAGACAGGCGACGAACACTGAAGCTTTCTTT
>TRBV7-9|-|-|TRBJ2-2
CASSLDRGGELFF
TGTGCCAGCAGCTTAGACCGTGGCGGGGAGCTGTTTTTT
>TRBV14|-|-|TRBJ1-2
CASSPPGYRTIYGYTF
TGTGCCAGCAGCCCCCCCGGCTACAGAACGATTTATGGCTACACCTTC
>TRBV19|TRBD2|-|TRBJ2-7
CASSILAGVTPYEQYF
TGTGCCAGTAGTATACTAGCGGGAGTTACCCCCTACGAGCAGTACTTC
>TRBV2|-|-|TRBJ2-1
CASTTDRGPVYEQFF
TGTGCCAGCACCACCGACCGGGGGCCGGTATATGAGCAGTTCTTC
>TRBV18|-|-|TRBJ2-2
CASSPRLPGTGELFF
TGTGCCAGCTCACCTCGACTCCCGGGGACCGGGGAGCTGTTTTTT
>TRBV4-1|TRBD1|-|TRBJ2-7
CASSQGDRGLSEQYF
TGCGCCAGCAGCCAAGGGGACAGGGGGCTGAGCGAGCAGTACTTC
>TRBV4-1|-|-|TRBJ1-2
CASSPILAANYGYTF
TGCGCCAGCAGCCCAATTCTAGCAGCTAACTATGGCTACACCTTC
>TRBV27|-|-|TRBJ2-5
CASALGQFRGQYF
TGTGCCAGCGCTCTAGGACAGTTCCGCGGCCAGTACTTC
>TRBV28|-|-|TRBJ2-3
CASSYRTPRLGDTQYF
TGTGCCAGCAGTTACCGGACACCTCGCCTGGGGGATACGCAGTATTTT
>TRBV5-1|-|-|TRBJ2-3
CASKTAQYGSDTQYF
TGCGCCAGCAAAACGGCTCAGTACGGCTCGGATACGCAGTATTTT
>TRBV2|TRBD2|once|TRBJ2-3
CASERERSADTQYF
TGTGCCAGTGAGCGGGAGAGGAGCGCAGATACGCAGTATTTT